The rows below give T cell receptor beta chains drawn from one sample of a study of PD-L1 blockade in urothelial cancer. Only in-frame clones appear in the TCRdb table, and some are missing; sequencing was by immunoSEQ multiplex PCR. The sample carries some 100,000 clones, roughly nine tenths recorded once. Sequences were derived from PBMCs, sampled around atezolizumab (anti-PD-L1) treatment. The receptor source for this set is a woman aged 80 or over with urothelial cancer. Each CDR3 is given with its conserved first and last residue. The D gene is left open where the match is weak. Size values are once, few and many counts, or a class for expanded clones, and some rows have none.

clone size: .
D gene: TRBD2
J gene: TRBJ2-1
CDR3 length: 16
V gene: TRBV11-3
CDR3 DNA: TGTGCCAGCAGCTTAGGGCCTAGCGGGACCTACAATGAGCAGTTCTTC
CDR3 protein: CASSLGPSGTYNEQFF

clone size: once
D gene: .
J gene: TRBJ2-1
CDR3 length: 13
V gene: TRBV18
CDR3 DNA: TGTGCCAGCTCACCCACCAGCGACAGTGAGCAGTTCTTC
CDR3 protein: CASSPTSDSEQFF

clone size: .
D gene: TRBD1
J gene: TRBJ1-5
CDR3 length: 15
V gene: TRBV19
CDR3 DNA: TGTGCCAGTAGTGTGACAGGGGTAAGCAATCAGCCCCAGCATTTT
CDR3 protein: CASSVTGVSNQPQHF

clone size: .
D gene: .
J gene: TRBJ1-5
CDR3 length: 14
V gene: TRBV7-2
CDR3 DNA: TGTGCCAGCAGCCCCCCTCTCCTCAATCAGCCCCAGCATTTT
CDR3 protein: CASSPPLLNQPQHF

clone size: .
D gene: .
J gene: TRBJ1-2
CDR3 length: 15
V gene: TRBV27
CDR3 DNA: TGTGCCAGCAGGGAAACAGGGCTTAAGGGCGATGGCTACACCTTC
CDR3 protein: CASRETGLKGDGYTF

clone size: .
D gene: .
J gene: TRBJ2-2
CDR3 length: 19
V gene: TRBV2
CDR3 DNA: TGTGCCAGCAGTGTGGGGCAGGGCGTAATTTCCCGTAACACCGGGGAGCTGTTTTTT
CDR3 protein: CASSVGQGVISRNTGELFF

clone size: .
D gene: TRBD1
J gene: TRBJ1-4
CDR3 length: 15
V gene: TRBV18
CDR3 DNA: TGTGCCAGCTCACCAATGACAGGGCAAAATGAAAAACTGTTTTTT
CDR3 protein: CASSPMTGQNEKLFF

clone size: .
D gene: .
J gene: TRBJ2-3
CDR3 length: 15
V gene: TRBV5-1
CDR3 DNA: TGCGCCAGCAGCTTGGAGCCGAGAAGCACAGATACGCAGTATTTT
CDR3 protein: CASSLEPRSTDTQYF

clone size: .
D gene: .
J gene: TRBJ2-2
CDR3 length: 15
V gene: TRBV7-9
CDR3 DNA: TGTGCCAGCAGCATTGGGACTTCGAACACCGGGGAGCTGTTTTTT
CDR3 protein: CASSIGTSNTGELFF

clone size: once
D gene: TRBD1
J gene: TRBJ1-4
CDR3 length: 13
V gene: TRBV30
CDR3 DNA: TGTGCCTGTCCGGGACAGGGGAATGAAAAACTGTTTTTT
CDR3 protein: CACPGQGNEKLFF

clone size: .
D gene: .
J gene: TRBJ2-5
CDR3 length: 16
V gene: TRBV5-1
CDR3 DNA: TGCGCCAGCAGCTTGGGAAACAGGCCCTACCAAGAGACCCAGTACTTC
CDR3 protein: CASSLGNRPYQETQYF

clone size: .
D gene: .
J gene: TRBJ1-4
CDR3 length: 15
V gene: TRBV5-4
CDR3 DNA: TGTGCCAGCACCTCCGGAGGGAGAACTAATGAAAAACTGTTTTTT
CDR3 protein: CASTSGGRTNEKLFF

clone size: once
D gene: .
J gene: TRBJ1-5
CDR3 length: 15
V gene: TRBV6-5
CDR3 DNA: TGTGCCAGCAGGGGACCGGGACAAGGCAATCAGCCCCAGCATTTT
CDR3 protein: CASRGPGQGNQPQHF

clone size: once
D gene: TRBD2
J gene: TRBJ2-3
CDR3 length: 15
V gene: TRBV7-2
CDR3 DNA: TGTGCCAGCAGCTTTGGCGGGAGTAGTAGGGGCACGCAGTATTTT
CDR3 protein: CASSFGGSSRGTQYF

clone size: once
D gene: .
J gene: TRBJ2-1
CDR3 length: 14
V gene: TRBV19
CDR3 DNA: TGTGCCAGTAGTATAGTTAGGGGGGACAGTGAGCAGTTCTTC
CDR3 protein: CASSIVRGDSEQFF

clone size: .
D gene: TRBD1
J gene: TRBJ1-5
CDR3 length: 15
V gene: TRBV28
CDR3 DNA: TGTGCCAGCAGTCGACGCGACAGGGGGCTTCAGCCCCAGCATTTT
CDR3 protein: CASSRRDRGLQPQHF

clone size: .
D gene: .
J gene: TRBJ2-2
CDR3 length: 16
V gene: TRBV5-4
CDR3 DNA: TGTGCCAGCAGCCCGATGGGCGCCGCGAACACCGGGGAGCTGTTTTTT
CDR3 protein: CASSPMGAANTGELFF

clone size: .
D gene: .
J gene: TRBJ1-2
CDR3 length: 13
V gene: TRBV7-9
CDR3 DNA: TGTGCCAGCAGCTTAGAGGGGCTTCATGGCTACACCTTC
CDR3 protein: CASSLEGLHGYTF

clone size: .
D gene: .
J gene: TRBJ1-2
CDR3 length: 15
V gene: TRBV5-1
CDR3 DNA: TGCGCCAGCAGCTTAAGTCTGGAGGGGATTGATGGCTACACCTTC
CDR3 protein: CASSLSLEGIDGYTF

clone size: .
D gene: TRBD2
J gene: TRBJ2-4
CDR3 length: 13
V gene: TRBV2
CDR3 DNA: TGTGCCAGCAGTGTACTAGCGGGAGACATTCAGTACTTC
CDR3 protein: CASSVLAGDIQYF

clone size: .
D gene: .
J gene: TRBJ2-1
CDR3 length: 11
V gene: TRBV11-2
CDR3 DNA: TGTGCCAGCAGCACAGGCCCAAGGCCGTTCTTC
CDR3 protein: CASSTGPRPFF

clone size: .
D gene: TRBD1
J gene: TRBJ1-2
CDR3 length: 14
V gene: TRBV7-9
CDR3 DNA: TGTGCCAGCAGCCAAGCCGGGACAGGGAGGCTCGGCACCTTC
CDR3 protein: CASSQAGTGRLGTF

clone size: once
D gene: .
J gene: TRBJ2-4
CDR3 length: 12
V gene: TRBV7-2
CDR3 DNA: TGTGCCAGCAGCTTAGAGATGGGCCCAAGGTACTTC
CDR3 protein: CASSLEMGPRYF

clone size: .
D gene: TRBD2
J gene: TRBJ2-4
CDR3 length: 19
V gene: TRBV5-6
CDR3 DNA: TGTGCCAGCAGCGGGGCCGGGACTAGCTTGAGGTGGGACAAAAACATTCAGTACTTC
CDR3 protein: CASSGAGTSLRWDKNIQYF

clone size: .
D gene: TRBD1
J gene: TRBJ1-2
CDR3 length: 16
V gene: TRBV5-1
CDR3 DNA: TGCGCCAGCAGCCCCGAGGGACAGGGAGTTTACTATGGCTACACCTTC
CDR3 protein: CASSPEGQGVYYGYTF

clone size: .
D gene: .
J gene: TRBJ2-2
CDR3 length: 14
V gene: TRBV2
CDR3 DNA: TGTGCCAGCAAAGATCAGGGGCCCACCGGGGAGCTGTTTTTT
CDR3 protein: CASKDQGPTGELFF

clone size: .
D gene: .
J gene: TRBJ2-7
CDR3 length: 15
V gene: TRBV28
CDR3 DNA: TGTGCCAGCAGTTTAGGCGGGACTTACTCCTACGAGCAGTACTTC
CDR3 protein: CASSLGGTYSYEQYF

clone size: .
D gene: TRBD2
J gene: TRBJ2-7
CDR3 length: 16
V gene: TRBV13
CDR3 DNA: TGTGCCAGCAGCTTACCCCCCGGGACTAGCAACCACGAGCAGTACTTC
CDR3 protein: CASSLPPGTSNHEQYF

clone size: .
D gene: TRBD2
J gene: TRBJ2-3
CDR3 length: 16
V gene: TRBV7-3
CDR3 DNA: TGTGCCAGCAGCTTAACGAGCGGGACCTTAGGAGATACGCAGTATTTT
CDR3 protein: CASSLTSGTLGDTQYF

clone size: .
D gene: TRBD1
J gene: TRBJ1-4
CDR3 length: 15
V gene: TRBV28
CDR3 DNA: TGTGCCAGCGTCTGGGGAGACAGGGAGAATGAAAAACTGTTTTTT
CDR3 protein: CASVWGDRENEKLFF

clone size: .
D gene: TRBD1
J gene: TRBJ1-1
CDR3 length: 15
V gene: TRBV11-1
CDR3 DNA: TGTGCCAGCAGCTCCGGGACAGGGGGGGACACTGAAGCTTTCTTT
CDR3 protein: CASSSGTGGDTEAFF

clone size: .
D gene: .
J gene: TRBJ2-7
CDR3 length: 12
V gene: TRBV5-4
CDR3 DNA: TGTGCCAGCAGCTCCTCCACTTACGAGCAGTACTTC
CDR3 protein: CASSSSTYEQYF

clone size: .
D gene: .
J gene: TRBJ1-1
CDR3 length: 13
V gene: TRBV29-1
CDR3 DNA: TGCAGCGTGCCGACGGGATGGAACACTGAAGCTTTCTTT
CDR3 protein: CSVPTGWNTEAFF

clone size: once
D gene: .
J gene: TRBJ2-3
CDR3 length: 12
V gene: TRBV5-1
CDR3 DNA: TGCGCCAGCAGCTTGGCAGGAGATACGCAGTATTTT
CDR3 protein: CASSLAGDTQYF

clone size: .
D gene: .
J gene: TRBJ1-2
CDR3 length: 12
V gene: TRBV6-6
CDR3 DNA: TGTGCCAGCAGCCGGGGAGAGGGTGGCTACACCTTC
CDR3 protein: CASSRGEGGYTF